The present entry profiles one T cell receptor (beta chain) with its context. Antigen specificity is unknown. This entry is derived from a study of stem cell transplantation in POMP-related autoinflammatory disease. General observations from the study: Across all analyzed T-cell subsets, patients with PRAID tended toward reduced diversity and increased clonality.

V was cut by 7 bases and J by 3 bases, with 10 bases left in between. This CDR3 has 13 residues. CDR1 and CDR2 from the germline V gene are MNHNY and SVGAGI (reference sequence). Generated by immunoSEQ multiplex PCR, the TCRdb table keeps only in-frame clones and is missing some. The sample carries about 32,000 clones, about 90% recorded once. This sample comprised CD4+ T cells from PBMCs, obtained before stem cell transplantation. The receptor's source is a human donor with POMP-related autoinflammation and immune dysregulation (PRAID). This rearrangement joins TRBV6-6 to TRBJ1-5, with D uncertain. The CDR3 reads CASMRGFNQPQHF. DNA for the CDR3: TGTGCCAGCATGAGAGGGTTCAATCAGCCCCAGCATTTT.